This TCR beta chain was identified during a study of T-cell memory formation after mild COVID-19. Study-level information: TCR clusters were mostly confined to one donor each.

Study-level findings and limits: Pre-infection memory showed some responding clones, and this suggested that cross-reactive memory joined. Clones that contracted clustered mainly in CM and EM if CD4+ and in EMRA if CD8+.

V dropped 6 bases and J dropped 6 bases, with 6 bases sitting between them. Looked up from germline, CDR1 is SNHLY and CDR2 is FYNNEI. The CDR3 length is 11 residues. Amplification by 5'RACE using constant-segment primers produced TCR alpha and TCR beta cDNA libraries that carried sample barcodes and UMIs. TCRdb itself ran the 5' RACE reads through MiXCR, one entry per CDR3 protein. This sample carries fewer than 50,000 distinct CDR3 sequences, 6% to 8.5% of them seen once, and the ten largest clones take about 0.8%. This clonotype was seen more than once but under ten times. The antigen is undetermined.

This chain links TRBV2 with TRBJ2-1; D gene ambiguous. The source material was PBMCs or a T cell subset sorted from them (not recorded which). This clonotype originated in an adult who had mild COVID-19 (a few samples of this study predate the infection). Cell type and time point are not known. The CDR3, as DNA: TGTGCCAGCAGGTACGCCAATGAGCAGTTCTTC. Translation: CASRYANEQFF.